The next 5 T cell receptor beta chains were all read from a single sample in a study of graft-versus-host responses after intestinal transplantation. The method was immunoSEQ multiplex PCR; TCRdb's version includes in-frame clones alone and lacks a portion of them. The table has 14,000 or so clones, 77% seen once. Investigators treated the graft tissue so that it released intraepithelial and lamina propria lymphocytes. The material was ileum tissue, obtained just over 26 days after intestinal transplant. These receptors all come from a human patient who received an intestinal transplant, so some T cells may come from the graft donor.

This clone has just one count. The V and J genes are TRBV2 and TRBJ2-7, with 10 bases that match TRBD2. CDR1 is SNHLY and CDR2 is FYNNEI in the germline V gene. This CDR3 is 13 amino acids long. The CDR3: CASRAASTSGAWV. CDR3 sequence (DNA): TGTGCCAGCAGGGCCGCATCTACTAGCGGGGCTTGGGTC.

By sample share, this clone is medium-sized. V usage is TRBV6-5 and J usage is TRBJ1-1, with 8 positions matching TRBD1. The junction had 7 bases not matched to a gene; V was cut back by 6 bases and J by 4 bases. The CDR3 has 14 residues. Germline assignment: CDR1 MNHEY and CDR2 SVGAGI. The chain's CDR3 is CASRNPGGTTEAFF. The CDR3 DNA reads as TGTGCCAGCAGAAACCCAGGGGGCACCACTGAAGCTTTCTTT.

This chain connects TRBV6-5 to TRBJ1-2; possible D gene TRBD1, 5 bases. CDR3 length: 14 residues. The germline V gene has CDR1 MNHEY and CDR2 SVGAGI. V was shortened by 5 bases and J by 8 bases, with 18 bases between the two germline ends. For the CDR3, the DNA is TGTGCCAGCAGTCGGCGGGACGGCCCCCGGGGCTACACCTTC. This translates into CASSRRDGPRGYTF.

The chain recombines TRBV6-5 with TRBJ1-1, with D perhaps matching TRBD1 (5 bases). V was pared by 2 bases and J by 1 base, with 5 bases between. Germline V lookup: CDR1 MNHEY, CDR2 SVGAGI. The CDR3 covers 13 residues. The chain's CDR3 is CASSYTGNTEAFF. CDR3 DNA: TGTGCCAGCAGTTACACAGGGAACACTGAAGCTTTCTTT.

The gene calls are TRBV19 and TRBJ1-2, with D perhaps TRBD1 (5 bases). Germline loops: CDR1 LNHDA, CDR2 SQIVND (reference sequence). V lost 3 bases and J 1 base, leaving 9 bases between the germline ends. The CDR3 is 14 residues long. The CDR3 spells CASSITRDNYGYTF. The CDR3 DNA reads TGTGCCAGTAGTATCACCAGGGATAACTATGGCTACACCTTC.